This TCR beta chain emerged from a study of CD8 T cells in ankylosing spondylitis. The CDR3 covers 14 residues. Germline CDR1 and CDR2: DFQATT and SNEGSKA (reference sequence). TCRdb recomputed calls from the 5' RACE reads with MiXCR, one row per CDR3 protein. This sample has 200,000 to 300,000 distinct CDR3 sequences, with 8% to 9.5% found just once. Study outcomes and limitations: A TCR beta motif made of fewer than ten highly homologous variants seemed typical of ankylosing spondylitis blood. Earlier studies detected some motif variants in reactive arthritis synovial fluid and blood. A CD8+ phenotype characterized the disease-linked clones, which were relatively rare in peripheral blood.

Concerning this clonotype itself: Its antigen is still unknown. Possible read error: a much larger clone is one base away.

The chain links TRBV20-1 to TRBJ1-5; TRBD1 might be the D (5 bases). The source material was blood, either unsorted or a sorted T cell fraction (not recorded which). This receptor was obtained from a male donor with ankylosing spondylitis or in good health (not recorded which). CDR3 nucleotide sequence: TGCAGTGCCCGGGTCCGGGGGAGCAATCCGCCCCAGCATTTT. Residues: CSARVRGSNPPQHF.